This T cell receptor beta chain was sequenced for a study of blood T cell repertoires in COVID-19 (dated by TCRdb to the early 2020s). Turning to the overall study: The collaborator samples originated in the United States, Italy and Spain and spanned the acute and convalescent phases of COVID-19. The material from the prospective study consisted of cDNA or gDNA derived from T cells, B-cell-depleted T cells, or PBMCs. The dataset comprised deeply sampled blood TCRbeta repertoires from subjects exposed to, actively infected with, or recovered from COVID-19. The repertoires were released in a freely available public database intended as a resource for research on the immune response to SARS-CoV-2. The samples were drawn from two sources: the first 160 participants of the ongoing ImmuneRACE study, and fewer than 1,500 subjects contributed by 6 global collaborators. Nearly every sample came with metadata listing a de-identified subject ID, COVID-19 status, age in years and sex. HLA class I and class II types, where available, came from metadata supplied by the sample provider rather than from assay-based typing.

TCRbeta CDR3 regions were amplified from genomic DNA by means of the immunoSEQ Assay, a bias-controlled multiplex PCR. As for the original processing: The number of nucleated cells in each sample was estimated from the amplification of reference gene primers within the assay. To quantify the absolute abundance of each unique TCRbeta CDR3 rearrangement, sequence reads were collapsed and filtered. For each sample, productive Simpson clonality was calculated as the square root of Simpson's diversity index over productive rearrangements. Sourced from immuneACCESS, this table was stored by TCRdb with only in-frame sequences that have V and J called. A share of the clones is absent; for the studies checked, an unresolved V gene accounts for under half, and the remainder has no known explanation. V, J and clone size reflect that table, while D and trimming were determined from the DNA. The sample table records 280,000 or so clones; approximately 86% of these occur just once. Together, the top ten hold roughly 2.1% of the sample.

Overall results and qualifications from the work: How much clinical and demographic metadata was included differed by source and by participant, and the metadata was provided uncurated.

CDR1 and CDR2 (MNHEY, SVGAGI) derive from the germline V gene. The CDR3, cysteine through phenylalanine, is 12 amino acids long. The CDR3 DNA has 36 bases and is translated from base 1. The germline V and J ends show losses of 4 bases and 8 bases respectively, and no gene match explains 4 bases of the junction. Notes on this clone: Its antigen is currently not known. Per-nucleotide qualities are absent, and no much larger clonotype sits a single base away.

A second Seattle source provided samples from volunteer blood donors who had recovered from COVID-19. Each collaborating institution followed its own protocols to collect whole blood in K2EDTA tubes. For TCRbeta analysis, collaborator samples were shipped as frozen whole blood, as isolated PBMCs, or as DNA extracted from either sample type. Rearrangement joined TRBV6-5 to TRBJ1-1, with 7 bases in between that match TRBD1. Input material: peripheral blood. This sequence was found in a woman aged 25 to 39 who had recovered from COVID-19. The nucleotides are TGTGCCAGCAGTTCCATGGACAGGGAAGCTTTCTTT. The resulting protein is CASSSMDREAFF.